The 10 T cell receptor beta chains presented below share a single source sample, sequenced in a study of shared clonotypes between healthy human individuals. Libraries were prepared by immunoSEQ multiplex PCR; TCRdb keeps only in-frame clonotypes and omits some of them. The sample has under 1,100,000 clones, around 76% seen once. The sequencing input was memory CD4+ T cells sorted from blood. Subset defined: CD45RA-negative fraction. The receptors originated from a man younger than 30 in good health.

J is TRBJ2-1 and V is TRBV10-3; a weak D match, TRBD1 (9 bases). V lost 5 bases and J 7 bases, leaving 24 bases between the germline ends. This CDR3 contains 17 residues. In germline, CDR1 is ENHRY, CDR2 SYGVKD. In nucleotides, the CDR3 is TGTGCCATCAGTAGAATACAGGGGGCGATAGCGGGGAATGAGCAGTTCTTC. Its translation is CAISRIQGAIAGNEQFF.

This chain uses TRBV10-3 with TRBJ1-5; D may be TRBD1 (6 bases). Trimming pared 10 bases from V and 9 bases from J, leaving 16 bases between. Germline loops: CDR1 ENHRY, CDR2 SYGVKD. The CDR3 has 12 amino acids. CDR3: CATGTSGGPQHF. In nucleotides, the CDR3 is TGTGCCACCGGGACATCCGGGGGGCCCCAGCATTTT.

This clone was seen at least ten times. The CDR3 spells CASSLTSFAGELFF. The CDR3, as DNA: TGTGCCAGCTCACTGACTAGCTTCGCCGGGGAGCTGTTTTTT. V and J are TRBV18 and TRBJ2-2, with 7 bases fitting TRBD2. The germline V gene encodes CDR1 KGHSH and CDR2 LQKENI. This CDR3 is 14 amino acids long. J was trimmed by 6 bases and V by 4 bases; bases with no gene match: 5.

Points on this clone: In the same sample, other DNA sequences code for this CDR3. This CDR3 is CASSLSGTEAFF. The CDR3 bases are TGCGCCAGCAGCTTGTCAGGGACTGAAGCTTTCTTT. The rearrangement joins TRBV5-1 to TRBJ1-1; maybe TRBD1 (5 bases). CDR3 size: 12 residues. V lost 1 base to trimming and J lost 5 bases, with 6 bases between them. Germline V CDR1 and CDR2: SGHRS, YFSETQ.

This chain connects TRBV28 to TRBJ2-3; D may correspond to TRBD1 or TRBD2 (6 bases each). V lost 4 bases and J lost 4, with 15 bases in between. The CDR3 runs 15 residues. Germline assignment: CDR1 MDHEN and CDR2 SYDVKM. The CDR3, as DNA: TGTGCCAGCAGTTCCTCCCCGGGGGCGGCAGATACGCAGTATTTT. Translation: CASSSSPGAADTQYF. Full variable domain (remainder filled in from reference TRBV28 and TRBJ2-3): DVKVTQSSRYLVKRTGEKVFLECVQDMDHENMFWYRQDPGLGLRLIYFSYDVKMKEKGDIPEGYSVSREKKERFSLILESASTNQTSMYLCASSSSPGAADTQYFGPGTRLTVL.

This clone has ten or more counts. The V gene is TRBV10-1, the J gene TRBJ2-7, with unresolved D. Trimming cost V 5 bases and J 4 bases, with 18 bases left between them. CDR3 length: 15 amino acids. Germline V gene sequence: CDR1 WNHNN, CDR2 SYGVQD (reference sequence). The CDR3 DNA reads as TGCGCCAGCAGTCCCCCATGGACCCTTAGTTACGAGCAGTACTTC. It yields the protein CASSPPWTLSYEQYF.

The chain combines TRBV11-1 with TRBJ2-7, with TRBD2 matching over 7 bases. The CDR3 runs 14 residues. J lost 0 bases, V lost 2 bases, and 1 base had no gene match. Per the germline V gene, CDR1 is SGHAT and CDR2 is FQDESV (reference sequence). In DNA, the CDR3 is TGTGCCAGCAGCTTAAGCGGGGCCTCCTACGAGCAGTACTTC. Protein sequence: CASSLSGASYEQYF.

The table lists this clone with a few counts. J is TRBJ2-3 and V is TRBV4-3, with TRBD2 as a possible D gene (5 bases). Germline V lookup: CDR1 LGHNA, CDR2 YSLEER. V was clipped by 4 bases and J by 4 bases, with 18 bases between them. The CDR3 has 16 amino acids. CDR3 DNA: TGCGCCAGCAGCCGCACCCCCGGAGGTACGGCAGATACGCAGTATTTT. This encodes CASSRTPGGTADTQYF.

Only one count was recorded for this clone. The chain combines TRBV27 with TRBJ1-2; no reliable D call. Germline CDR1 and CDR2: MNHEY and SMNVEV (reference sequence). V dropped 2 bases and J dropped 5 bases, with 12 bases sitting between them. The CDR3 runs to 14 residues. The CDR3 DNA reads as TGTGCCAGCAGTTTAAAATCCACCAATTATGGCTACACCTTC. Protein sequence: CASSLKSTNYGYTF.

The chain recombines TRBV5-5 with TRBJ2-3; D not certain. Trimming shortened V by 4 bases and J by 0 bases, and 15 bases separated the two germline ends. The CDR3 is 16 amino acids. Germline CDR1 SGHKS, CDR2 YYEKEE (reference sequence). The CDR3 sequence: CASSLRVDTSTDTQYF. CDR3 in DNA: TGTGCCAGCAGCCTGCGCGTAGATACTAGCACAGATACGCAGTATTTT. The whole variable domain, filled in from reference TRBV5-5 and TRBJ2-3, reads DAGVTQSPTHLIKTRGQQVTLRCSPISGHKSVSWYQQVLGQGPQFIFQYYEKEERGRGNFPDRFSARQFPNYSSELNVNALLLGDSALYLCASSLRVDTSTDTQYFGPGTRLTVL.